These 23 T cell receptor beta chains came from one sample sequenced in a study of Ad26.COV2.S vaccination and SARS-CoV-2 variants. Regarding treatment: over 15 received Ad26.COV2.S at low or high dose, single or two shots; 5 received placebo; per-sample allocation not given. Day 63 after the first vaccine or placebo injection was the time point for sampling. Sequencing was performed with immunoSEQ multiplex PCR; in TCRdb, only in-frame clones are kept and a portion is missing. There are approximately 460,000 clones in the sample; 80% to 90% occur only once, and roughly 1.7% lies in the top ten. The material sequenced was peripheral blood, taken in a trial of Ad26.COV2.S vaccine versus placebo. The receptors were gathered from a person aged 18-60 years who received the Ad26.COV2.S COVID-19 vaccine or a placebo.

This chain connects TRBV11-2 to TRBJ2-1; D is unresolved. The CDR3 contains 16 residues. The germline V and J ends were trimmed by 4 bases and 0 bases, with 13 bases remaining between them. The V gene's germline CDR1 is SGHAT and CDR2 FQNNGV. Here the CDR3 DNA reads TGTGCCAGCAGCTCCCCCTTTCACAGCTCCTACAATGAGCAGTTCTTC. Translated: CASSSPFHSSYNEQFF. The variable domain in full, with the rest retrieved from reference TRBV11-2 and TRBJ2-1, is EAGVAQSPRYKIIEKRQSVAFWCNPISGHATLYWYQQILGQGPKLLIQFQNNGVVDDSQLPKDRFSAERLKGVDSTLKIQPAKLEDSAVYLCASSSPFHSSYNEQFFGPGTRLTVL.

The rearrangement uses TRBV15 and TRBJ1-2; D may be TRBD1 (5 bases). The germline CDR1 and CDR2 sequences are LNHNV and YYDKDF (reference sequence). V dropped 0 bases and J dropped 5 bases, with 13 bases sitting between them. The CDR3 has 15 residues. The CDR3 bases are TGTGCCACCAGCAGAGACGGGGGACCTCGGTATGGCTACACCTTC. The encoded protein is CATSRDGGPRYGYTF.

J is TRBJ1-5 and V is TRBV7-2, with D unresolved. Germline CDR1 is SGHTA and CDR2 is FQGNSA. With 1 base removed from V and 6 bases from J, the gap between germline ends came to 10 bases. This CDR3 has 14 residues. The CDR3 is CASSLVSGVQPQHF. The CDR3 DNA reads TGTGCCAGCAGCTTAGTATCCGGGGTTCAGCCCCAGCATTTT.

This clone was seen a handful of times. The rearrangement links TRBV28 to TRBJ1-1; D not resolved. V was pared by 8 bases and J by 2 bases, with 15 bases between. Germline V gives CDR1 MDHEN, CDR2 SYDVKM. The CDR3 is 14 amino acids. The CDR3 coding sequence is TGTGCCAGCTATTTAGGAGGTGGAAACACTGAAGCTTTCTTT. Protein sequence: CASYLGGGNTEAFF.

The chain uses TRBV7-8 and TRBJ1-4, with D possibly being TRBD1 (5 bases). CDR1 is SGHVS, CDR2 FQNEAQ, per germline. There are 15 residues in the CDR3. The V and J ends lost 7 bases and 4 bases respectively, with 16 bases between them. Here the CDR3 DNA reads TGTGCCAGCACCCCATCGGGACGGAGTAATGAAAAACTGTTTTTT. Translating gives CASTPSGRSNEKLFF.

The rearrangement links TRBV7-8 to TRBJ1-4; D unresolved. Germline-derived CDR1 and CDR2 are SGHVS and FQNEAQ. CDR3 length: 15 residues. The V and J ends lost 2 bases and 6 bases respectively, with 13 bases between them. The CDR3 DNA reads as TGTGCCAGCAGCTTATCGTCGCGAGCCGATGAAAAACTGTTTTTT. Translated: CASSLSSRADEKLFF.

The table lists this clone with a count of one. V gene TRBV5-1 combines with J gene TRBJ1-1, with D tentatively TRBD1 (5 bases). The V and J ends lost 4 bases and 1 base respectively, with 11 bases between them. The length of the CDR3 is 14 residues. Germline-derived CDR1 and CDR2 are SGHRS and YFSETQ. The CDR3 protein is CASSGTLPNTEAFF. CDR3 DNA: TGCGCCAGCAGCGGGACGTTACCGAACACTGAAGCTTTCTTT.

V is TRBV7-8 and J is TRBJ2-7; D unresolved. The CDR3 sequence is 12 residues long. V dropped 2 bases and J dropped 0 bases, with 2 bases sitting between them. The V gene's germline CDR1 is SGHVS and CDR2 FQNEAQ. CDR3 amino acids: CASSLRSYEQYF. The CDR3, as DNA: TGTGCCAGCAGCTTACGCTCCTACGAGCAGTACTTC.

This sequence joins TRBV7-8 and TRBJ2-1; no clear D. This CDR3 comprises 15 residues. V was shortened by 5 bases and J by 7 bases, with 18 bases between the two germline ends. Germline V gives CDR1 SGHVS, CDR2 FQNEAQ. This CDR3 is CASSPRIPSLNEQFF. DNA of the CDR3: TGTGCCAGCAGCCCCAGGATACCATCCCTTAATGAGCAGTTCTTC.

The chain employs TRBV18 and TRBJ1-6; D possibly corresponds to TRBD1 (6 bases). There are 18 residues in the CDR3. CDR1 and CDR2 from the germline V gene are KGHSH and LQKENI. Trimming stripped 3 bases from V and 4 bases from J, with 19 bases between. The CDR3 DNA follows: TGTGCCAGCTCACCCAACAGGGAGAGCCCGTTGTATAATTCACCCCTCCACTTT. Translating gives CASSPNRESPLYNSPLHF.

This chain uses TRBV5-1 with TRBJ2-1; D possibly corresponds to TRBD2 (7 bases). Trimming cost V 0 bases and J 2 bases, with 12 bases left between them. Germline-derived CDR1 and CDR2 are SGHRS and YFSETQ. The CDR3 loop spans 16 amino acids. The CDR3 loop is CASSLDAGDTYNEQFF. As DNA, the CDR3 is TGCGCCAGCAGCTTGGACGCGGGGGACACCTACAATGAGCAGTTCTTC. Using reference TRBV5-1 and TRBJ2-1 for the parts outside the CDR3, the full variable domain is KAGVTQTPRYLIKTRGQQVTLSCSPISGHRSVSWYQQTPGQGLQFLFEYFSETQRNKGNFPGRFSGRQFSNSRSEMNVSTLELGDSALYLCASSLDAGDTYNEQFFGPGTRLTVL.

V gene TRBV9 combines with J gene TRBJ1-6; no definite D call. Germline loops: CDR1 SGDLS, CDR2 YYNGEE. This CDR3 spans 14 amino acids. V gave up 0 bases and J gave up 7 bases, with 8 bases separating them. The CDR3 nucleotides read TGTGCCAGCAGCGTAGGTGGCCGAAATTCACCCCTCCACTTT. This sequence encodes CASSVGGRNSPLHF.

This clone showed up just once. The J gene is TRBJ2-7, the V gene TRBV18, with 8 bases matching TRBD1. Germline V gives CDR1 KGHSH, CDR2 LQKENI. This CDR3 comprises 15 residues. With V trimmed by 2 bases and J by 1 base, 4 bases remained unmatched. The DNA of the CDR3 is TGTGCCAGCTCACCAACGACAGGGGTTTCCTACGAGCAGTACTTC. Amino acid sequence: CASSPTTGVSYEQYF.

The chain uses TRBV15 and TRBJ2-7; 8 bases fit TRBD1. The CDR3 totals 12 residues. Per germline, CDR1 LNHNV and CDR2 YYDKDF (reference sequence). The V segment lost 1 base and the J segment 12 bases; nucleotides outside the gene matches: 5. The CDR3 coding sequence is TGTGCCACCAGCAGAGGGGGCGGGACAGGGTACTTC. It translates to CATSRGGGTGYF.

The chain recombines TRBV28 with TRBJ2-7; 8 bases are shared with TRBD2. V lost 6 bases, J lost 2 bases, and 12 bases stayed unmatched. The CDR3 consists of 16 residues. The germline V gene encodes CDR1 MDHEN and CDR2 SYDVKM. CDR3 nucleotide sequence: TGTGCCAGCAGCCCCGGGTCTAGCGGGCGGACCTACGAGCAGTACTTC. Amino acid sequence: CASSPGSSGRTYEQYF.

This clone was detected a few times. The CDR3 region is CASSRDRVAGGYTF. As DNA, the CDR3 is TGTGCCAGCAGTAGGGACAGGGTGGCGGGAGGCTACACCTTC. V usage is TRBV6-5 and J usage is TRBJ1-2; 9 bases align to TRBD1. J gave up 8 bases and V 5 bases, and 9 bases lay outside the gene matches. This CDR3 is built from 14 residues. The germline V gene encodes CDR1 MNHEY and CDR2 SVGAGI.

The chain uses TRBV3-1 (or the pseudogene TRBV3-2) and TRBJ2-4; D may be TRBD2 (6 bases). The CDR3 runs 17 residues. From germline, CDR1 is LGHDT and CDR2 YNNKEL (reference sequence). V shed 4 bases and J shed 0 bases, with 16 bases lying between them. The CDR3 loop is CASSPGGAPLAKNIQYF. The CDR3 DNA sequence: TGTGCCAGCAGCCCCGGGGGAGCGCCGCTAGCCAAAAACATTCAGTACTTC.

V gene TRBV19 combines with J gene TRBJ2-3; D unclear. The CDR3 runs 14 residues. Germline loops: CDR1 LNHDA, CDR2 SQIVND (reference sequence). Trimming left V 7 bases short and J 7 bases short, with 18 bases between. The CDR3 region has the DNA TGTGCCAGTAACGGCGACGGTCTCCGTAATACGCAGTATTTT. Residues: CASNGDGLRNTQYF.

This clone has only a few counts. The chain combines TRBV12-3 or TRBV12-4 with TRBJ1-2; D uncertain. This CDR3 spans 13 amino acids. The ends were cut back, 2 bases at V and 5 bases at J, with 9 bases in the middle. The CDR3 loop is CASSLSDPYGYTF. The CDR3 region has the DNA TGTGCCAGCAGTTTATCAGACCCTTATGGCTACACCTTC.

The chain uses TRBV4-3 and TRBJ2-3, with D possibly being TRBD2 (6 bases). The CDR3 is made up of 17 amino acids. V shed 0 bases and J shed 2 bases, with 15 bases lying between them. Per germline, CDR1 LGHNA and CDR2 YSLEER. Here the CDR3 DNA reads TGCGCCAGCAGCCAAGATGGCTCGCGCGGGGCCACAGATACGCAGTATTTT. It encodes CASSQDGSRGATDTQYF.

In this sample, this clone turned up once. The chain has TRBV6-2 or TRBV6-3 and TRBJ2-7; TRBD2 is a possible D gene (5 bases). The CDR3 has 12 amino acids. In germline, CDR1 is MNHEY, CDR2 SVGEGT. V lost 0 bases and J 7 bases, leaving 7 bases between the germline ends. This chain's CDR3 is CASSYSRREQYF. In nucleotides, the CDR3 is TGTGCCAGCAGTTACTCGAGGAGGGAGCAGTACTTC.

This rearrangement joins TRBV11-2 to TRBJ1-4; no definite D call. Germline CDR1 and CDR2: SGHAT and FQNNGV. V lost 8 bases to trimming and J lost 4 bases, with 11 bases between them. The CDR3 has 13 amino acids. The CDR3 DNA is TGTGCCAGCGGCGACGGCCTTAATGAAAAACTGTTTTTT. Its protein product is CASGDGLNEKLFF. Full variable domain (rest looked up from reference TRBV11-2 and TRBJ1-4): EAGVAQSPRYKIIEKRQSVAFWCNPISGHATLYWYQQILGQGPKLLIQFQNNGVVDDSQLPKDRFSAERLKGVDSTLKIQPAKLEDSAVYLCASGDGLNEKLFFGSGTQLSVL.

This sequence joins TRBV3-1 (or the pseudogene TRBV3-2) and TRBJ1-2, with 8 bases that match TRBD1. The CDR3 contains 14 residues. The V segment lost 2 bases and the J segment 3 bases; nucleotides outside the gene matches: 2. Germline-derived CDR1 and CDR2 are LGHDT and YNNKEL (reference sequence). The CDR3 nucleotides read TGTGCCAGCAGCCAACAGGGGGCTGACTATGGCTACACCTTC. Translation: CASSQQGADYGYTF.